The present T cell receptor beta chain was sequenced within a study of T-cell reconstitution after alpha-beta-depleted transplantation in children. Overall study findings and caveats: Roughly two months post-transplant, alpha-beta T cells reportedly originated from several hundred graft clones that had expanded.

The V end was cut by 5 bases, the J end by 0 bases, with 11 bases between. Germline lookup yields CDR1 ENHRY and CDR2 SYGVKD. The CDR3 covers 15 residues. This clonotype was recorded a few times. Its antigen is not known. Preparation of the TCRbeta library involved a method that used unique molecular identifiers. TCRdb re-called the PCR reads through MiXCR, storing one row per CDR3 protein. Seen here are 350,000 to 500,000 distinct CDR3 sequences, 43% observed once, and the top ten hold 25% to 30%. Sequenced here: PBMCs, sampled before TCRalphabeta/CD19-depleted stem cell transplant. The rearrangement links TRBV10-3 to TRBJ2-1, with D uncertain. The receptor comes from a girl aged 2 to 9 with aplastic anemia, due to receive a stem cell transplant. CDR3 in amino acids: CAISRGDHSYNEQFF. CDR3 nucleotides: TGTGCCATCAGTCGAGGAGACCACTCCTACAATGAGCAGTTCTTC.